The text below deals with one T cell receptor (beta chain). Its antigen has not been determined. No much larger clone is present one base from it, and per-base qualities are unavailable. The immunoSEQ Assay, a bias-controlled multiplex PCR, was used to amplify TCRbeta CDR3 regions from genomic DNA. The authors processed their data as follows. Within the assay, amplification of reference gene primers was used to estimate how many nucleated cells each sample contained. To quantify the absolute abundance of each unique TCRbeta CDR3 rearrangement, sequence reads were collapsed and filtered. Productive Simpson clonality was computed per sample as the square root of Simpson's diversity index over productive rearrangements. TCRdb carries this immuneACCESS record with in-frame sequences only. Its versions omit some clonotypes, under half of them owing to an unresolved V gene in the studies checked, with the rest unexplained. D and trimming were read from the DNA, whereas the V and J calls and clone size are those reported in that table. Within this sample are about 200,000 clones, with 70% to 90% of them counted one time only. The top ten constitute 20% to 25% of the sample.

Each collaborating institution followed its own protocols to collect whole blood in K2EDTA tubes. For TCRbeta analysis, collaborators shipped samples as frozen whole blood, isolated PBMCs, or DNA extracted from either of those sample types. For CDR1 and CDR2, the germline V gene lists KGHSH and LQKENI. The CDR3 has 14 amino acids, counting the end cysteine and phenylalanine. The read is trimmed to its CDR3 DNA, 42 bases read in frame from base 1. Ends trimmed: V by 0 bases, J by 4 bases; bases unmatched to a gene: 1. This specimen belongs to a study of blood T cell repertoires in COVID-19 (dated by TCRdb to 2020 to 2021). Describing the broader study: Samples from collaborators originated in the United States, Italy and Spain and spanned both the acute and convalescent phases of COVID-19. The prospective study material was composed of cDNA or gDNA derived from T cells, B-cell-depleted T cells, or PBMCs. The dataset comprised deeply sampled blood TCRbeta repertoires from subjects exposed to, actively infected with, or recovered from COVID-19. The repertoires were released in a freely available public database intended as a resource for research on the immune response to SARS-CoV-2. Samples were obtained from the ongoing ImmuneRACE study (first 160 participants) and from approximately 1,200 subjects provided by 6 global collaborators. Nearly every sample came with metadata listing a de-identified subject ID, COVID-19 status, age in years and sex. Where available, HLA class I and class II types were obtained from metadata supplied by the sample provider rather than from assay-based typing. Here is what the overall study found, with its caveats: Clinical and demographic metadata were provided uncurated, with the amount varying by source and participant.

Sequencing was done on a sample of peripheral blood. Recombination linked TRBV18 to TRBJ1-2, and 8 junctional nucleotides match TRBD1. This sequence was found in a man aged 60-69 years with active or convalescent COVID-19. The base sequence is TGTGCCAGCTCACCACCGCAGGGGGCCTATGGCTACACCTTC. It encodes CASSPPQGAYGYTF.